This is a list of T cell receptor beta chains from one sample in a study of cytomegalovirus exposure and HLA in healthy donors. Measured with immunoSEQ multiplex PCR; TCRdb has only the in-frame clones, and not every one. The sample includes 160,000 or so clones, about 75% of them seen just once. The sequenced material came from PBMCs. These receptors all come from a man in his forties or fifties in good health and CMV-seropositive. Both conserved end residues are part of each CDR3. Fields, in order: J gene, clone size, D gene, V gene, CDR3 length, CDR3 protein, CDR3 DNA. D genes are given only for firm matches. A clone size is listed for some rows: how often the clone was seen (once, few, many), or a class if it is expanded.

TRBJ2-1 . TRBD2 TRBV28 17 CASSTGLAGGPYNEQFF TGTGCCAGCAGTACCGGACTAGCGGGAGGTCCCTACAATGAGCAGTTCTTC
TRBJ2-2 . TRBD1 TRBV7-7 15 CASSLAGGGTGELFF TGTGCCAGCAGCTTAGCAGGGGGCGGGACCGGGGAGCTGTTTTTT
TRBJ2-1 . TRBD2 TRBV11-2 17 CASSWRGTSGGYNEQFF TGTGCCAGCAGCTGGAGAGGGACTAGCGGGGGGTACAATGAGCAGTTCTTC
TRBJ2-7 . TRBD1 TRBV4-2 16 CASSQDIGTGTYEQYF TGTGCCAGCAGCCAAGATATAGGGACAGGGACGTACGAGCAGTACTTC
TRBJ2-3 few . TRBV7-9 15 CASSSRLEATDTQYF TGTGCCAGCAGCTCTCGACTAGAAGCGACAGATACGCAGTATTTT
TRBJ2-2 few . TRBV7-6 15 CASSPGHQNTGELFF TGTGCCAGCAGCCCGGGACACCAGAACACCGGGGAGCTGTTTTTT
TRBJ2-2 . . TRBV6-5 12 CASSQFTGELFF TGTGCCAGCAGTCAATTCACCGGGGAGCTGTTTTTT
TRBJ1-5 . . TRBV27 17 CASSPSRQASGNQPQHF TGTGCCAGCAGCCCTTCCCGACAGGCGTCCGGCAATCAGCCCCAGCATTTT
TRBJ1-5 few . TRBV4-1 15 CASSQEARGDQPQHF TGCGCCAGCAGCCAAGAGGCCAGGGGAGATCAGCCCCAGCATTTT
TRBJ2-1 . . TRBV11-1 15 CASSLGSSHLNEQFF TGTGCCAGCAGCTTAGGCAGTAGCCATCTCAATGAGCAGTTCTTC
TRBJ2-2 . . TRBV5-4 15 CASSLDGHNTGELFF TGTGCCAGCAGCTTGGATGGACACAACACCGGGGAGCTGTTTTTT
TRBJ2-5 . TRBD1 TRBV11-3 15 CASSSRGTGTETQYF TGTGCCAGCAGCTCTCGTGGGACAGGGACAGAGACCCAGTACTTC
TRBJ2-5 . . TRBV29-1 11 CSVDHGETQYF TGCAGCGTTGATCACGGAGAGACCCAGTACTTC
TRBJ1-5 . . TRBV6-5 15 CASSFYSDSNQPQHF TGTGCCAGCAGTTTCTACAGTGATAGCAATCAGCCCCAGCATTTT
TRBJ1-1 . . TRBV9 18 CASSVVSIGRGAGTEAFF TGTGCCAGCAGCGTAGTCTCCATAGGTCGGGGGGCGGGAACTGAAGCTTTCTTT
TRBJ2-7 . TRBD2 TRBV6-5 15 CASSYSQRGPYEQYF TGTGCCAGCAGTTACTCCCAGCGGGGACCCTACGAGCAGTACTTC
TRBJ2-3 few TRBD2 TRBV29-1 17 CSVEDLGLAGATDTQYF TGCAGCGTTGAAGATCTCGGACTAGCCGGGGCGACAGATACGCAGTATTTT
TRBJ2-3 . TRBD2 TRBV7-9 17 CASSPSSGRGSTDTQYF TGTGCCAGCAGCCCCTCTAGCGGGAGGGGAAGCACAGATACGCAGTATTTT
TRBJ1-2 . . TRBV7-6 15 CASSLDPGANYGYTF TGTGCCAGCAGCTTAGATCCGGGAGCTAACTATGGCTACACCTTC
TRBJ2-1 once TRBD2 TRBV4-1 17 CASSQNQAGAVYNEQFF TGCGCCAGCAGCCAAAACCAGGCGGGAGCGGTCTACAATGAGCAGTTCTTC
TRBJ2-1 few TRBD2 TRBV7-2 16 CASSQGGLASYNEQFF TGTGCCAGCAGCCAGGGAGGGCTAGCGTCCTACAATGAGCAGTTCTTC
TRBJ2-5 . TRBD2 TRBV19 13 CASCLVAGETQYF TGTGCCAGTTGTTTGGTAGCGGGAGAGACCCAGTACTTC
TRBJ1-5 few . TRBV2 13 CASMGGREEPQHF TGTGCCAGCATGGGGGGGAGGGAAGAGCCCCAGCATTTT
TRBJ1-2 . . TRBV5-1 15 CASSLAGEGFYGYTF TGCGCCAGCAGCTTAGCGGGGGAGGGATTCTATGGCTACACCTTC
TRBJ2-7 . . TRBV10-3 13 CAISEPSYYEQYF TGTGCCATCAGTGAGCCGTCTTACTACGAGCAGTACTTC
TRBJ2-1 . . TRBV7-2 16 CASSPSLLRGYNEQFF TGTGCCAGCAGCCCATCCCTATTGCGGGGTTACAATGAGCAGTTCTTC
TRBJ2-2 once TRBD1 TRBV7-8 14 CASSWDRMSGELFF TGTGCCAGCAGCTGGGACAGGATGAGCGGGGAGCTGTTTTTT
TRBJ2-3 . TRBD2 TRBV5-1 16 CASSPGLAPLTDTQYF TGCGCCAGTTCACCGGGACTAGCGCCCCTCACAGATACGCAGTATTTT
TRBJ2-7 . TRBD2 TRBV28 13 CASRLGTRNEQYF TGTGCCAGCAGGCTTGGGACTAGGAACGAGCAGTACTTC
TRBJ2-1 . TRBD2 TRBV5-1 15 CASSLPSGGYNEQFF TGCGCCAGCAGCTTACCTAGCGGGGGCTACAATGAGCAGTTCTTC
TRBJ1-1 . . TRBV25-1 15 CASSEQSGVNTEAFF TGTGCCAGCAGTGAACAGTCGGGGGTGAACACTGAAGCTTTCTTT
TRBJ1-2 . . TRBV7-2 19 CASSLSVGYQGPSNYGYTF TGTGCCAGCAGCTTAAGTGTGGGGTACCAGGGCCCCTCTAACTATGGCTACACCTTC
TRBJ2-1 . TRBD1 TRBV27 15 CASSFSRGLGDEQFF TGTGCCAGCAGTTTCTCCAGGGGGCTTGGGGATGAGCAGTTCTTC
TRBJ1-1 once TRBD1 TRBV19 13 CASSGTENTEAFF TGTGCCAGCTCCGGGACAGAGAACACTGAAGCTTTCTTT
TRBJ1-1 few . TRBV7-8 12 CASSLGRTEAFF TGTGCCAGCAGTCTCGGCAGGACTGAAGCTTTCTTT
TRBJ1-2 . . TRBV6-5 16 CASSSTSTTSIYGYTF TGTGCCAGCAGTTCCACATCGACAACTTCTATCTATGGCTACACCTTC
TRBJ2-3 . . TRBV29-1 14 CSVEAGAGTDTQYF TGCAGCGTTGAAGCAGGGGCTGGCACAGATACGCAGTATTTT
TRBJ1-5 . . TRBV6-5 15 CASSYQGRSNQPQHF TGTGCCAGCAGTTACCAGGGAAGGAGCAATCAGCCCCAGCATTTT
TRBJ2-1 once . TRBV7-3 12 CASSPAGSEQFF TGTGCCAGCAGCCCAGCAGGGTCTGAGCAGTTCTTC
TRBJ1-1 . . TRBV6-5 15 CASSYRGAGNTEAFF TGTGCCAGCAGTTACCGGGGGGCTGGCAACACTGAAGCTTTCTTT
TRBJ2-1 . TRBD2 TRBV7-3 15 CASSMGLAGYNEQFF TGTGCCAGCAGCATGGGACTAGCGGGGTACAATGAGCAGTTCTTC
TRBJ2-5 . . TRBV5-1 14 CASSYQGGAETQYF TGCGCCAGCAGCTACCAGGGTGGGGCGGAGACCCAGTACTTC
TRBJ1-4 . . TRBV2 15 CASSNIGTPNEKLFF TGTGCCAGCAGTAACATCGGGACACCTAATGAAAAACTGTTTTTT
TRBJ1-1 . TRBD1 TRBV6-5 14 CASSQDRLGSEAFF TGTGCCAGCAGTCAGGACAGGTTGGGATCTGAAGCTTTCTTT
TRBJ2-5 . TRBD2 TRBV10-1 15 CASSSGSAPMETQYF TGCGCCAGCAGTAGCGGGAGCGCCCCAATGGAGACCCAGTACTTC
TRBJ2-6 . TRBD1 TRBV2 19 CASSGWTGGQHSGANVLTF TGTGCCAGCAGTGGATGGACAGGGGGGCAGCACTCTGGGGCCAACGTCCTGACTTTC
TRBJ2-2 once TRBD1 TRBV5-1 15 CASSLQGQGVGELFF TGCGCCAGCAGCCTCCAGGGACAGGGCGTCGGGGAGCTGTTTTTT
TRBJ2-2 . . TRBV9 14 CASSVLSNTGELFF TGTGCCAGCAGCGTACTTTCTAACACCGGGGAGCTGTTTTTT
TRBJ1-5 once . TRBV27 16 CASSLKAHMSNQPQHF TGTGCCAGCAGTTTAAAAGCTCATATGAGCAATCAGCCCCAGCATTTT
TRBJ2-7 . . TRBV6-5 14 CASSLRDTAYEQYF TGTGCCAGCAGTCTCCGGGACACCGCCTACGAGCAGTACTTC
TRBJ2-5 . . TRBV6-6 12 CASRTESGTQYF TGTGCCAGCAGGACCGAGTCGGGGACCCAGTACTTC